This T cell receptor beta chain was recovered during a study of cytomegalovirus exposure and HLA in healthy donors (dated by TCRdb to about 2017). Regarding the complete study: An earlier analysis of roughly 630 of the donors reported about 250 Gb of sequence data and more than 90 million unique TCR beta sequences from approximately 180 million T cells. Alongside the repertoire data, information on donor age, sex, ethnicity and CMV serostatus was compiled. Of the 350 to 450 genotyped donors, 70% to 90% were placed in the genetic ancestry cluster associated with self-reported Caucasian donors. To decide whether each TCR beta V gene segment behaved as functional or pseudogenic, an earlier analysis of some 600 of the donors relied on high-throughput TCR beta sequencing. High-throughput TCR immunosequencing, statistical association of individual TCRs with disease status, and machine learning were combined to predict cytomegalovirus infection status. Because of strong linkage in the cohort, a handful of DR-DQ haplotypes were treated as single units for association and clustering. The study profiled the T cell repertoires of some 610 subjects by immunosequencing and related them to cytomegalovirus serostatus. The aim of the study was to test whether cataloging public T cell receptors could identify signatures of past pathogen exposure. In the later analysis, no new phenotypic data were used to find candidate immune exposures; instead, reliance was placed on TCR beta sequences and their occurrence across donors. Every repertoire in the discovery cohort had been generated on one and the same sequencing platform. In a later analysis, previously published TCR beta repertoires from about 640 donors were re-analyzed and high-resolution HLA genotyping was added so that TCR occurrence patterns could be studied. In a later genetic analysis, genome-wide SNP genotypes for about 55% of the 666 donors were used, and that subset was treated as a discovery cohort. Among about 410 genotyped donors of the cohort, an average of around 220,000 unique TCR beta nucleotide sequences was sequenced per donor, of which about 18% were non-productive. An early release covering about 600 HLA-typed donors comprised roughly 300 gigabases of sequencing data and around 85 million unique TCR sequences. The number of typed donors differed by locus: roughly 629-630 for A, B, C, DRB1 and DQB1; approximately 540 for DQA1; around 580 for DPA1; and around 470 for DPB1. Both class I and class II loci were covered by HLA typing, at four-digit resolution. A separate validation cohort of 100 to 150 different subjects was used in addition to the approximately 640-subject first cohort.

This clone showed up just a few times. No antigen is known for it. An end of the junction does not agree with germline; a read error may underlie this. As encoded in the germline V gene (reference sequence), CDR1 is GTSNPN while CDR2 is SVGIG. From the cysteine up to the phenylalanine, the CDR3 has a length of 19 residues. The CDR3 DNA has 57 bases and is translated from base 1. The investigation overall reported the following: The 87-base-pair reads could not distinguish some IMGT-functional V segments, including TRBV6-2 and TRBV6-3, so those segments were excluded. Specific HLA alleles were associated with 15,000 to 20,000 TCR beta sequences at a false discovery rate of 0.05 in a later analysis. Because some donors lacked HLA typing at each locus, the association tests relied only on the typed subset. A further reported finding was that TCR beta sequences accurately predicted the HLA-A and HLA-B alleles for most subjects in the first cohort. CMV serostatus was the only immune exposure information available for the cohort. In vitro tests confirmed that three of the cytomegalovirus-associated TCR beta chains recognize cytomegalovirus antigens. Presence/absence analyses assumed roughly uniform sequencing depth across donors, an assumption that may not hold. The authors suggested that the approach could potentially be extended to other disease states and immunological phenotypes. Most TCR sequences were observed very rarely across donors, whereas some public TCRs were present in many individuals. Compared with equally common non-associated chains, HLA-associated TCR beta chains in a later analysis were more clonally expanded and had lower generation probabilities. The sequencing pipeline was judged likely to have produced a cluster of highly shared sequence variants as a technical artifact. V-gene and J-gene trimming of TCR beta chains was associated with a missense DCLRE1C variant in a later genetic analysis, and the association was replicated in an independent cohort. Cytomegalovirus status was reported to be diagnosed by the classifier with high specificity and sensitivity in both the original and validation cohorts. In a later analysis, most CMV-associated TCR beta chains were found to appear HLA-restricted, with HLA associations seemingly driven largely by CMV exposure. Correlated functional status among segregating V segments might be attributable to linkage disequilibrium, but an unknown experimental factor could not be ruled out. A total of fewer than 200 TCR beta chains were listed by the study as associated with cytomegalovirus. In this cohort, only TCR beta chains were sequenced, and detectable features were limited by the absence of alpha or paired-chain data. A later genetic analysis reported fewer N-insertions in productive TCRs among donors in an Asian-associated ancestry cluster than the 666-donor mean. Because counts were too low, 15 to 20 rarely observed V segments, including chromosome 9 orphons, were excluded from the earlier analysis of around 640 of the donors. Strong co-occurrence of HLA alleles, especially DR and DQ, made assigning TCR associations to individual alleles difficult. According to a later analysis, TCR association rates differed among HLA loci, with DRB1 alleles showing the most associated TCRs and HLA-C alleles showing the fewest. According to a later analysis, parvovirus B19, influenza, CMV and Epstein-Barr virus appeared linked to several top co-occurrence clusters. Broadly in line with IMGT annotations, most TCR beta V segments showed up in productive rearrangements about 87% or about 30% of the time in an earlier analysis of 450 to 750 of the donors.

Libraries were prepared through the immunoSEQ multiplex PCR assay. For the multiplex PCR, a mixture combining 60 forward primers for TCR Vbeta segments and 13 reverse primers for TCR Jbeta segments was used. The CDR3 region of rearranged TCR beta genes was amplified from genomic DNA by a multiplex PCR assay. Amplified TCR beta libraries were sequenced as 87-base-pair reads on the Illumina HiSeq System. On the study's bioinformatics: A later analysis counted some 80 million unique TCR beta chains across the 666 repertoires, and some 12 million of these chains were shared by at least two donors. A nearest-neighbor algorithm error-corrected the raw reads and collapsed the reads into unique sequences, merging closely related sequences to remove PCR and sequencing errors. To assign V, D and J gene segments, CDR3 sequences were aligned to IMGT reference sequences. Each retained sequence needed at least a six-nucleotide match to both a V gene segment and a J gene segment. A rearrangement counted as productive if the CDR3 had no stop codons and remained in frame with V and J, and every other rearrangement counted as non-productive. CDR3 was defined by IMGT convention, running from the second conserved V-encoded cysteine to the conserved J-encoded phenylalanine. The earlier analysis of roughly 590 of the donors excluded sequences that lacked an unambiguous match to a single V gene segment. An earlier analysis of several hundred of the donors classified V segments as functional when productive rearrangements were above 56.7% and as segregating when the standard deviation between donors was above 5%. A statistical classification framework was built for diagnosing cytomegalovirus status from the catalog of TCR beta chain sequences. V and J gene assignment, in a later analysis, came from comparing TCR nucleotide sequences with IMGT/GENE-DB human TR gene sequences. A later analysis assigned CDR3 sequences and most-parsimonious VDJ recombination scenarios with the TCRdist pipeline. A later analysis defined each TCR beta chain by its CDR3 amino acid sequence plus V-gene family, and excluded reads lacking a unique V-gene family. A later analysis removed several hundred highly shared, low-generation-probability nucleotide sequences to deal with suspected cross-contamination and a sequencing artifact. In a later analysis, a clonal expansion index was calculated for each public chain from normalized within-repertoire ranks of inferred template counts. Generation probabilities in a later analysis came from a VDJ recombination model fitted to out-of-frame rearrangements, and those results were checked against IGoR. A later analysis scored TCR-TCR, TCR-HLA and TCR-CMV co-occurrence with hypergeometric tests, applying a repertoire-size bias correction to TCR pairs. In a later analysis, false discovery rates were estimated by permuting HLA or CMV assignments 20 times. A later analysis grouped co-occurring TCRs with DBSCAN, adding TCRdist sequence similarity when clustering within HLA-allele-positive subsets. Repertoires with fewer than 30,000 or more than 120,000 public chains, plus five repertoires with anomalous nucleotide sharing, were excluded from co-occurrence clustering. TCRdb retrieved this table from immuneACCESS and kept in-frame rearrangements only. Not all clones are present; in checked studies, unresolved V genes account for under half, and no reason is known for the remainder. The DNA was the basis for D and trimming; V, J and clone size are from that table. Counted in this sample were some 120,000 clones; less than 70% of them appeared once. The biggest ten clones account for roughly 2.4% of the sample.

The cohort was made up of roughly 670 healthy bone marrow donors. At the time of sampling, every cohort member was nominally healthy, though immune exposures that went unrecorded were likely present. The donor tested CMV seronegative, placing the donor among the 352 seronegative members of the cohort. Every donor gave a peripheral blood sample, and the peripheral blood mononuclear cells from that sample were used for TCR beta sequencing. Genomic DNA was extracted from the blood cell samples with the Qiagen DNeasy Blood Extraction Kit. The sequenced sample was PBMCs. The rearrangement joined TRBV30 to TRBJ2-1, and 8 junction bases match TRBD2. The TCR sequence derives from a woman younger than 45 in good health and CMV-seronegative. For the CDR3, the sequence is CAWSVRPTSGVFSYNEQLF. Read as DNA, the sequence is TGTGCCTGGAGTGTACGCCCAACTAGCGGAGTTTTCTCCTACAATGAGCAGCTCTTC.